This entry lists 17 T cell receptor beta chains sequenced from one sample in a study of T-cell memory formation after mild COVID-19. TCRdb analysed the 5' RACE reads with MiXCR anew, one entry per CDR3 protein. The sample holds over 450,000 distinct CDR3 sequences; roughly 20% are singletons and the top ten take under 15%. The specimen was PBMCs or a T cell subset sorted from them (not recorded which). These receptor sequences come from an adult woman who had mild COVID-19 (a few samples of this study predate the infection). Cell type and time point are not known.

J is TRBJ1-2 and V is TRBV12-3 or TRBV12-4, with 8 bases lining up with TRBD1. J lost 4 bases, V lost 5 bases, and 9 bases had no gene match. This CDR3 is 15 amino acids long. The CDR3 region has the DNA TGTGCCAGCAGTCCTGGGACAGGTCGAGGCTATGGCTACACCTTC. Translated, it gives CASSPGTGRGYGYTF.

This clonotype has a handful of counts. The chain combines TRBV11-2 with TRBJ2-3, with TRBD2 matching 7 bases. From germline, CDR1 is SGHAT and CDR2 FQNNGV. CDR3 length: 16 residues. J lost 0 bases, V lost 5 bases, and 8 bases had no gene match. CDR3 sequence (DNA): TGTGCCAGCAGCCTACAAGCGGGGCTTAGCACAGATACGCAGTATTTT. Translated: CASSLQAGLSTDTQYF.

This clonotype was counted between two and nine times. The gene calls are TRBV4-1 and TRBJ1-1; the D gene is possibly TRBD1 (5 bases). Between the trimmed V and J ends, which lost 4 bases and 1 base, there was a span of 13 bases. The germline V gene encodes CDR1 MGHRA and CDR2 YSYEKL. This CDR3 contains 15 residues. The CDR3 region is CASSRPRVENTEAFF. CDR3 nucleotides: TGCGCCAGCAGCCGACCCAGGGTCGAGAACACTGAAGCTTTCTTT.

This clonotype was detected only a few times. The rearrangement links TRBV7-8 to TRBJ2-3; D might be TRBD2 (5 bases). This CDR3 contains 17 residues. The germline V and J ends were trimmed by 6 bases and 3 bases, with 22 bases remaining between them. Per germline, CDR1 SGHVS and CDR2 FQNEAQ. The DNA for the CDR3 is TGTGCCAGCAGTTTTGGGGTACTAGGGAGCTGGACAGATACGCAGTATTTT. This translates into CASSFGVLGSWTDTQYF.

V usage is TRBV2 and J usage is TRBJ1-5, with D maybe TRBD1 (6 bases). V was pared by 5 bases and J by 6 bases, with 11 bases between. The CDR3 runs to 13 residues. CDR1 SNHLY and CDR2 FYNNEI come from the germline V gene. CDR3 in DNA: TGTGCCAGCAGTCCAGGGGCGGGTCAGCCCCAGCATTTT. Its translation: CASSPGAGQPQHF.

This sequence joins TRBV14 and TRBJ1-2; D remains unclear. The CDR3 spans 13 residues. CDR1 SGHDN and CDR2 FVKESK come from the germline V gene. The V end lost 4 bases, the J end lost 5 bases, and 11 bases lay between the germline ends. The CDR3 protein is CASSPYGPYGYTF. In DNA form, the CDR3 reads TGTGCCAGCAGCCCCTACGGGCCTTATGGCTACACCTTC.

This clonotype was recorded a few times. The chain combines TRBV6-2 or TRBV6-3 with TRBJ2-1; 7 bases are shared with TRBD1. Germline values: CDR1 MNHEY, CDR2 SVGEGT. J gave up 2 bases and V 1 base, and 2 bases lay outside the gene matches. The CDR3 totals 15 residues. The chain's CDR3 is CASSYYRGAYNEQFF. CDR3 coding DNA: TGTGCCAGCAGTTACTACAGGGGCGCCTACAATGAGCAGTTCTTC.

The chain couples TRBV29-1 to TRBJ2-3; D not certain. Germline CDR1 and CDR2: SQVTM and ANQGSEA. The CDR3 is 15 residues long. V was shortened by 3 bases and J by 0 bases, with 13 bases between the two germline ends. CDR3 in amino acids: CSVESGTTSTDTQYF. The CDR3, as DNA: TGCAGCGTTGAGTCGGGCACAACCAGCACAGATACGCAGTATTTT.

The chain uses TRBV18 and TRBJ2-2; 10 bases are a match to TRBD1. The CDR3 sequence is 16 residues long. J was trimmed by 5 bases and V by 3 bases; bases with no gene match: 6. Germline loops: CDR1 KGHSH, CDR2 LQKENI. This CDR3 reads CASSPRQGAITGELFF. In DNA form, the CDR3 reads TGTGCCAGCTCACCGAGACAGGGGGCCATAACCGGGGAGCTGTTTTTT.

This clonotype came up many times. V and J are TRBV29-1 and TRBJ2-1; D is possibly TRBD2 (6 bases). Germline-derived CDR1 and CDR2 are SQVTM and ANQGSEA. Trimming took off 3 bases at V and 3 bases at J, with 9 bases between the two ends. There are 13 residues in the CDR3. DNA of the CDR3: TGCAGCGTTGATCAGACTAGCTACAATGAGCAGTTCTTC. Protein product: CSVDQTSYNEQFF.

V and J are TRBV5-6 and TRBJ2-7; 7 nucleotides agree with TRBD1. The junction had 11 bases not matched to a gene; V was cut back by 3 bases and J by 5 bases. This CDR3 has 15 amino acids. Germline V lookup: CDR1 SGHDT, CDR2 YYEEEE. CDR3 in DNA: TGTGCCAGCAGCTCCACGACAGGGTGGCCCCACGAGCAGTACTTC. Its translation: CASSSTTGWPHEQYF.

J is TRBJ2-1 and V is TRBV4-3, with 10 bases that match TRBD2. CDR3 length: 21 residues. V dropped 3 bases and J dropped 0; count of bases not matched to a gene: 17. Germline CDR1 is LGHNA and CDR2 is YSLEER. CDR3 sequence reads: CASSHPPSGSAWRRSYNEQFF. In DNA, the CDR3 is TGCGCCAGCAGCCATCCCCCTAGCGGGAGTGCTTGGAGACGCTCCTACAATGAGCAGTTCTTC.

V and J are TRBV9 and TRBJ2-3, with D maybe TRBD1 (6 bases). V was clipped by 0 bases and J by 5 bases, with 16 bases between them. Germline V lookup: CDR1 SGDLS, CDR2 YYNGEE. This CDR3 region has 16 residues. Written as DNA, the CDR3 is TGTGCCAGCAGCGTAGTTGGGGGCACGGCGGAAGATACGCAGTATTTT. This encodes CASSVVGGTAEDTQYF. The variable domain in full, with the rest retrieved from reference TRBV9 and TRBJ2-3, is DSGVTQTPKHLITATGQRVTLRCSPRSGDLSVYWYQQSLDQGLQFLIQYYNGEERAKGNILERFSAQQFPDLHSELNLSSLELGDSALYFCASSVVGGTAEDTQYFGPGTRLTVL.

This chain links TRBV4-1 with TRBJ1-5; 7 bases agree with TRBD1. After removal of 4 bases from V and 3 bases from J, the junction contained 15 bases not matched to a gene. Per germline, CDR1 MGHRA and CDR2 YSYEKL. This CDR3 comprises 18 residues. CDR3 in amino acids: CASSRDYRGNGDNQPQHF. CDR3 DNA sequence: TGCGCCAGCAGCCGGGATTACAGGGGAAACGGCGACAATCAGCCCCAGCATTTT.

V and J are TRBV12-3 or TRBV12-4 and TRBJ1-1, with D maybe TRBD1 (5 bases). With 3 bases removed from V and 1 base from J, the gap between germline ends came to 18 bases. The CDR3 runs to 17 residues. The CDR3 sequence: CASSLARGGYGNTEAFF. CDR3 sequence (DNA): TGTGCCAGCAGTTTGGCACGTGGGGGGTACGGGAACACTGAAGCTTTCTTT.

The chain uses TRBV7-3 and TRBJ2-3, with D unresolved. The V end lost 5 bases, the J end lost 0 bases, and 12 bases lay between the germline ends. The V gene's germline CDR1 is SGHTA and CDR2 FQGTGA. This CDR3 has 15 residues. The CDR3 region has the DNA TGTGCCAGCAGCCCCCAAGGAGCTAGCACAGATACGCAGTATTTT. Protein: CASSPQGASTDTQYF.

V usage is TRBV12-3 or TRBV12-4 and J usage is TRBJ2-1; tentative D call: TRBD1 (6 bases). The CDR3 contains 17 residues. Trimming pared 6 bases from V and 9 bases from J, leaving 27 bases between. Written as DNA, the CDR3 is TGTGCCAGCAGCCTCCCGCCCGGGACAATTCCTTCCCCTGAGCAGTTCTTC. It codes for CASSLPPGTIPSPEQFF.